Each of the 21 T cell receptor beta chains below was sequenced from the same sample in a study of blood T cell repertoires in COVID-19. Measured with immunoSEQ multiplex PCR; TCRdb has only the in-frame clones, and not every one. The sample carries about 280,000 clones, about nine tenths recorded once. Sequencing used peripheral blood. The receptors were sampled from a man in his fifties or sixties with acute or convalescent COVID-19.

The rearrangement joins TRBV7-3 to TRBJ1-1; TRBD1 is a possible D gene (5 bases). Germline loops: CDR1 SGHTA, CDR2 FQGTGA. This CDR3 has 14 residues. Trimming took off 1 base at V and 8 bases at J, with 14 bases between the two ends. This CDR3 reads CASSLRPGEGEAFF. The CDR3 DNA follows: TGTGCCAGCAGCTTAAGACCCGGGGAGGGGGAAGCTTTCTTT.

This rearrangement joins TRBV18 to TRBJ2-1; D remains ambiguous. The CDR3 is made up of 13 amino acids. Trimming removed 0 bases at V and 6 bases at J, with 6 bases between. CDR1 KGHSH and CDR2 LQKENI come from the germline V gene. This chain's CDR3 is CASSPPTVNEQFF. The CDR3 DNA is TGTGCCAGCTCACCACCCACAGTCAATGAGCAGTTCTTC.

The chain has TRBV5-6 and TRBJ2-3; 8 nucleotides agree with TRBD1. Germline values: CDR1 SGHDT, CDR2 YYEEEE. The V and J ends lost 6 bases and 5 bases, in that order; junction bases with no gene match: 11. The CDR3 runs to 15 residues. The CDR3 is CASIEQGAPGDTQYF. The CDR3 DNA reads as TGTGCCAGCATCGAGCAGGGGGCGCCCGGAGATACGCAGTATTTT. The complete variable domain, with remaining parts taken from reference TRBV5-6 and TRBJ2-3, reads DAGVTQSPTHLIKTRGQQVTLRCSPKSGHDTVSWYQQALGQGPQFIFQYYEEEERQRGNFPDRFSGHQFPNYSSELNVNALLLGDSALYLCASIEQGAPGDTQYFGPGTRLTVL.

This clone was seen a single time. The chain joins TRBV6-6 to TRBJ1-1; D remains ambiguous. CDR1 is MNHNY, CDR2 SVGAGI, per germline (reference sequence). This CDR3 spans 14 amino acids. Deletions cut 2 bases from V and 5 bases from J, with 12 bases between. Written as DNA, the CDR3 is TGTGCCAGCAGTTACCTCCTAGAGGGTACTGAAGCTTTCTTT. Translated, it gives CASSYLLEGTEAFF.

In DNA form, the CDR3 reads TGTGCCAGCAGCCATGGGGGGGTTTGGTTTAACACTGAAGCTTTCTTT. Amino acids: CASSHGGVWFNTEAFF. This chain uses TRBV3-1 (or the pseudogene TRBV3-2) with TRBJ1-1, with D perhaps matching TRBD1 (5 bases). V shed 3 bases and J shed 2 bases, with 16 bases lying between them. Germline loops: CDR1 LGHDT, CDR2 YNNKEL (reference sequence). The CDR3 is 16 residues long.

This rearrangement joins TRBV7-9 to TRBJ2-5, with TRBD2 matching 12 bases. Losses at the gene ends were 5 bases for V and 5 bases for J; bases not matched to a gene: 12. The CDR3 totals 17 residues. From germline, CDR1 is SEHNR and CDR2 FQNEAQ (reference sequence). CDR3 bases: TGTGCCAGCAGCCCTCCGACTAGCGGGGGCCCTCGGGAGACCCAGTACTTC. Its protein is CASSPPTSGGPRETQYF.

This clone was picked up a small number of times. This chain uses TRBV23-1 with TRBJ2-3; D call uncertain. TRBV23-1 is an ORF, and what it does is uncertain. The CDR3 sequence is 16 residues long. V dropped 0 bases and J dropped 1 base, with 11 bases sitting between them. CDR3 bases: TGCGCCAGCAGTCAATCGTCAGGAAAGGGCACAGATACGCAGTATTTT. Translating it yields CASSQSSGKGTDTQYF.

CDR3 DNA: TGTGCCAGTAGTAGGGGCCCCCCGGGAGAGTACGAGCAGTACTTC. This codes for CASSRGPPGEYEQYF. The V and J genes are TRBV19 and TRBJ2-7, with a possible D match to TRBD2 (6 bases). There are 15 residues in the CDR3. Germline V lookup: CDR1 LNHDA, CDR2 SQIVND (reference sequence). V was shortened by 4 bases and J by 4 bases, with 17 bases between the two germline ends.

CDR3 nucleotides: TGCGCCAGCAGCCAAGGAGGGGGTTCGGAAGGCTACACCTTC. Residues: CASSQGGGSEGYTF. The V gene is TRBV4-1, the J gene TRBJ1-2; D might be TRBD1 (6 bases). From germline, CDR1 is MGHRA and CDR2 YSYEKL. V lost 1 base to trimming and J lost 8 bases, with 14 bases between them. The CDR3 has 14 residues.

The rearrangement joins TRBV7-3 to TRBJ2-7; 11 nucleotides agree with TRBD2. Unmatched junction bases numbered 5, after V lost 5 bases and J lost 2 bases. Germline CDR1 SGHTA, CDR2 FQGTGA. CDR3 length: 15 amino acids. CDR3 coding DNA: TGTGCCAGCAGCCCTCGACTAGCGGGGCCCTACGAGCAGTACTTC. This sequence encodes CASSPRLAGPYEQYF.

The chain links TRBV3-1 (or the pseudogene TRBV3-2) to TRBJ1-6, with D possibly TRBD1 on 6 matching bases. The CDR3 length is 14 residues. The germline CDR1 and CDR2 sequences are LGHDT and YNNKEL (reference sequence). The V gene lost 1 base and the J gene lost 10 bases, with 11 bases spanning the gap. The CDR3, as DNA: TGTGCCAGCAGCCAAGGCGGGGGCTGGTCACCCCTCCACTTT. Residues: CASSQGGGWSPLHF.

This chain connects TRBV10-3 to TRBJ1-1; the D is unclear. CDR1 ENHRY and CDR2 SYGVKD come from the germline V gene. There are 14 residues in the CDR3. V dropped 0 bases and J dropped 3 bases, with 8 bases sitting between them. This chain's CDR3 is CAISESSVDTEAFF. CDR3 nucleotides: TGTGCCATCAGTGAGTCTAGCGTCGACACTGAAGCTTTCTTT.

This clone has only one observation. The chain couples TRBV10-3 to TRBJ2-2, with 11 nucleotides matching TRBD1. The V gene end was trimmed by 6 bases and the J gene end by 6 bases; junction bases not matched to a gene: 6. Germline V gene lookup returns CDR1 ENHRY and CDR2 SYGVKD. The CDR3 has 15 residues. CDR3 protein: CAISRTGGNAGELFF. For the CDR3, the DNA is TGTGCCATCAGCCGGACAGGGGGCAACGCCGGGGAGCTGTTTTTT.

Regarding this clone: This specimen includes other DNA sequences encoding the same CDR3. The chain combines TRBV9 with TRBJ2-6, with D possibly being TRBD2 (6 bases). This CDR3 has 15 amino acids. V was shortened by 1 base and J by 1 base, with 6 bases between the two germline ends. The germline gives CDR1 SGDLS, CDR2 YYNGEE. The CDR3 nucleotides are TGTGCCAGCAGCGTACGGGGGTCTGGGGCCAACGTCCTGACTTTC. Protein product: CASSVRGSGANVLTF.

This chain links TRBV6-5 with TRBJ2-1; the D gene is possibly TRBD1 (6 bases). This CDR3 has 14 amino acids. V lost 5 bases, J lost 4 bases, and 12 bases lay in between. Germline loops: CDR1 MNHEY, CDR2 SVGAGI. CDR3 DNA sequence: TGTGCCAGCAGTAACACCGGACAGTACAATGAGCAGTTCTTC. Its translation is CASSNTGQYNEQFF.

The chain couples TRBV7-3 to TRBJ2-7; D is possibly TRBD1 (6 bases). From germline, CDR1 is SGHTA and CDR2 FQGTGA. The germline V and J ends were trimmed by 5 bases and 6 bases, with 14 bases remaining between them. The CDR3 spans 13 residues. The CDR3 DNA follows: TGTGCCAGCAGCCAAACAGGGTCTGGCGAGCAGTACTTC. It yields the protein CASSQTGSGEQYF. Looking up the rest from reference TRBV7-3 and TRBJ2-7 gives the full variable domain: GAGVSQTPSNKVTEKGKYVELRCDPISGHTALYWYRQSLGQGPEFLIYFQGTGAADDSGLPNDRFFAVRPEGSVSTLKIQRTERGDSAVYLCASSQTGSGEQYFGPGTRLTVT.

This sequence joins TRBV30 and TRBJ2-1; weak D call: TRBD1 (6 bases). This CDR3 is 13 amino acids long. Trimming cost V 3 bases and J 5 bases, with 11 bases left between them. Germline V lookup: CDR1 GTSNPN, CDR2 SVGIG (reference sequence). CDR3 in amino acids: CAWRGGQNNEQFF. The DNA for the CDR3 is TGTGCCTGGAGGGGCGGACAGAACAATGAGCAGTTCTTC. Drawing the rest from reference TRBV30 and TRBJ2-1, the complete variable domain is SQTIHQWPATLVQPVGSPLSLECTVEGTSNPNLYWYRQAAGRGLQLLFYSVGIGQISSEVPQNLSASRPQDRQFILSSKKLLLSDSGFYLCAWRGGQNNEQFFGPGTRLTVL.

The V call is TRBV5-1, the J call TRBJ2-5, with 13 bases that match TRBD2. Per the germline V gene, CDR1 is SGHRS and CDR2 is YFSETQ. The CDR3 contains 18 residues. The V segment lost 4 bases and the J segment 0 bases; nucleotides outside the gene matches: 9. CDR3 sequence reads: CASSRRLAGGLYQETQYF. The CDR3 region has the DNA TGCGCCAGCAGCAGACGACTAGCGGGGGGCTTGTACCAAGAGACCCAGTACTTC.

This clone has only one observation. DNA of the CDR3: TGCAGTGCCGTAGGGGGTCCCGAGCAGTTCTTC. It specifies CSAVGGPEQFF. The rearrangement uses TRBV20-1 and TRBJ2-1; TRBD1 is a possible D gene (6 bases). CDR3 length: 11 amino acids. Trimming shortened V by 6 bases and J by 10 bases, and 13 bases separated the two germline ends. Germline CDR1 is DFQATT and CDR2 is SNEGSKA (reference sequence).

The CDR3 nucleotides read TGTGCCAGCACCCGGGACAGGGGAAAACTGTTTTTT. Its protein product is CASTRDRGKLFF. This sequence joins TRBV2 and TRBJ1-4, with TRBD1 matching over 10 bases. The CDR3 sequence is 12 residues long. From germline, CDR1 is SNHLY and CDR2 FYNNEI. The V gene end was trimmed by 7 bases and the J gene end by 10 bases; junction bases not matched to a gene: 3.

The CDR3 loop is CASSFREAREQFF. The CDR3 DNA reads as TGTGCCAGCAGCTTCCGAGAGGCACGGGAGCAGTTCTTC. The V call is TRBV11-3, the J call TRBJ2-1, with D uncertain. V dropped 3 bases and J dropped 10 bases, with 13 bases sitting between them. Germline lookup yields CDR1 SGHNT and CDR2 YENEEA. The CDR3 is 13 residues long.